These 17 T cell receptor beta chains were sequenced from one sample in a study of T cells in Graves' hyperthyroidism and ophthalmopathy. Amplification of TCR beta CDR3 regions was performed using RNA transcripts as template. TCR CDR3 regions were first amplified by RT-PCR with HTBI primers. TCRdb independently ran MiXCR on the multiplex PCR reads; one entry per CDR3 protein. The sample yields around 520,000 distinct CDR3 sequences, around 13% seen once. The sequenced material came from blood. These receptors originate from a woman aged 40 to 50 with Graves' hyperthyroidism.

This clonotype occurred many times. The chain combines TRBV5-1 with TRBJ2-7; the match to TRBD1 covers 11 bases. Germline CDR1 and CDR2: SGHRS and YFSETQ. The CDR3 is made up of 14 amino acids. V was pared by 4 bases and J by 5 bases, with 5 bases of the junction left unmatched. Here the CDR3 DNA reads TGCGCCAGCAGCATCGGACAGGGGGCTAACGAGCAGTACTTC. Amino acid sequence: CASSIGQGANEQYF.

Ten or more counts support this clonotype. V usage is TRBV28 and J usage is TRBJ1-2; no clear D. The CDR3 contains 11 residues. V shed 10 bases and J shed 3 bases, with 9 bases lying between them. Germline CDR1 reads MDHEN; CDR2 reads SYDVKM. DNA of the CDR3: TGTGCCACCTCCGGGGACTATGGCTACACCTTC. The encoded protein is CATSGDYGYTF.

This clonotype was observed at least ten times. This chain connects TRBV6-2 or TRBV6-3 to TRBJ2-7; 9 bases match TRBD1. V lost 10 bases, J lost 3 bases, and 13 bases stayed unmatched. In germline, CDR1 is MNHEY, CDR2 SVGEGT. The length of the CDR3 is 15 residues. CDR3: CATSYPGQGVYEQYF. CDR3 DNA: TGTGCCACCTCTTACCCGGGACAGGGTGTCTACGAGCAGTACTTC.

This clonotype was found many times. The chain combines TRBV18 with TRBJ2-3; the D is unclear. Germline V gene sequence: CDR1 KGHSH, CDR2 LQKENI. CDR3 length: 12 amino acids. The V end lost 6 bases, the J end lost 5 bases, and 9 bases lay between the germline ends. The CDR3 nucleotides are TGTGCCAGCTCCCTTTCCGAAGATACGCAGTATTTT. Its protein product is CASSLSEDTQYF.

This sequence joins TRBV28 and TRBJ2-5; TRBD2 matches at 11 bases. This CDR3 comprises 16 residues. Germline CDR1 is MDHEN and CDR2 is SYDVKM. The trim removed 4 bases at V and 4 bases at J, leaving 8 bases unmatched. CDR3: CASSSGNLAGGETQYF. CDR3 DNA: TGTGCCAGCAGTTCGGGGAATCTAGCGGGAGGAGAGACCCAGTACTTC.

The table lists this clonotype with many counts. V usage is TRBV7-2 and J usage is TRBJ1-2, with TRBD1 as a possible D gene (5 bases). The length of the CDR3 is 15 residues. The germline V gene encodes CDR1 SGHTA and CDR2 FQGNSA. V was trimmed by 6 bases and J by 2 bases, leaving 16 bases between them. As DNA, the CDR3 is TGTGCCAGCAGAGAAAAGGGGTTTCCCAACTATGGCTACACCTTC. Translated, it gives CASREKGFPNYGYTF.

This clonotype was recorded many times. Here the CDR3 DNA reads TGTGCCAGCACCCAATCGGGCGGGAGCCCCTACGAGCAGTACTTC. Protein product: CASTQSGGSPYEQYF. V gene TRBV6-1 combines with J gene TRBJ2-7; 7 positions agree with TRBD2. This CDR3 region has 15 residues. Germline CDR1 MNHNS, CDR2 SASEGT. V lost 7 bases and J lost 2; bases outside the gene matches: 11.

This clonotype has a count of ten or more. The gene calls are TRBV11-2 and TRBJ1-1; D call uncertain. Trimming took 2 bases from V and 5 from J, leaving 18 bases between them. Germline V gene data show CDR1 as SGHAT and CDR2 as FQNNGV. The CDR3 sequence is 16 residues long. The CDR3 coding sequence is TGTGCCAGCAGCTTAATCTTCCAGGATTTAGGTACTGAAGCTTTCTTT. Amino acid sequence: CASSLIFQDLGTEAFF.

This clonotype was seen only a few times. This chain uses TRBV7-9 with TRBJ2-2, with D unresolved. This CDR3 is built from 14 residues. Trimming removed 4 bases from V and 2 bases from J, with 8 bases in between. Germline V CDR1 and CDR2: SEHNR, FQNEAQ (reference sequence). This CDR3 is CASSSLANTGELFF. CDR3 DNA sequence: TGTGCCAGCAGCTCATTGGCCAACACCGGGGAGCTGTTTTTT.

The table lists this clonotype with many counts. The chain couples TRBV7-9 to TRBJ1-1; D call uncertain. CDR3 length equals 17 residues. Trimming removed 2 bases at V and 1 base at J, with 17 bases between. The germline V gene encodes CDR1 SEHNR and CDR2 FQNEAQ (reference sequence). The CDR3 bases are TGTGCCAGCAGCTTATGGTCTTCCGTGGGCGGGAACACTGAAGCTTTCTTT. As protein: CASSLWSSVGGNTEAFF. Looking up the rest from reference TRBV7-9 and TRBJ1-1 gives the full variable domain: DTGVSQNPRHKITKRGQNVTFRCDPISEHNRLYWYRQTLGQGPEFLTYFQNEAQLEKSRLLSDRFSAERPKGSFSTLEIQRTEQGDSAMYLCASSLWSSVGGNTEAFFGQGTRLTVV.

This clonotype has more than one count but fewer than ten. The chain carries TRBV28 and TRBJ2-7; TRBD1 matches at 10 bases. V shed 6 bases, J shed 4 bases, and the junction held 6 bases outside the gene matches. Germline V lookup: CDR1 MDHEN, CDR2 SYDVKM. The CDR3 has 14 residues. CDR3 sequence: CASRLTGGLYEQYF. CDR3 DNA sequence: TGTGCCAGCAGATTGACAGGGGGCCTATACGAGCAGTACTTC.

This clonotype showed up many times. This sequence joins TRBV18 and TRBJ2-7, with D possibly being TRBD1 or TRBD2 (5 bases each). The CDR3 runs 15 residues. Trimming took off 5 bases at V and 2 bases at J, with 16 bases between the two ends. Per germline, CDR1 KGHSH and CDR2 LQKENI. The CDR3 sequence is CASSAPGTPAYEQYF. The CDR3 coding sequence is TGTGCCAGCTCAGCCCCCGGGACGCCCGCCTACGAGCAGTACTTC.

This clonotype was detected a few times. The germline gene is not matched at one end of the junction; a read error may be the cause. This chain joins TRBV28 and TRBJ2-2; 7 bases match TRBD1. The CDR3 spans 15 residues. In germline, CDR1 is MDHEN, CDR2 SYDVKM. CDR3 nucleotide sequence: TGTGCCGGCAGTACCGGGACAGAGAACACCGGGGAGCTGTTTTTT. Translated, it gives CAGSTGTENTGELFF. The full variable domain, completed using reference TRBV28 and TRBJ2-2, is DVKVTQSSRYLVKRTGEKVFLECVQDMDHENMFWYRQDPGLGLRLIYFSYDVKMKEKGDIPEGYSVSREKKERFSLILESASTNQTSMYLCAGSTGTENTGELFFGEGSRLTVL.

This clonotype was detected ten times or more. The J gene is TRBJ2-5, the V gene TRBV30, with 11 positions matching TRBD2. Germline-derived CDR1 and CDR2 are GTSNPN and SVGIG (reference sequence). V shed 2 bases and J 5 bases; nucleotides not matched to a gene: 7. The CDR3 runs to 15 residues. The CDR3 DNA follows: TGTGCCTGGAGTCTCGGGACTAGCGGAGGGGAGACCCAGTACTTC. Its translation: CAWSLGTSGGETQYF.

The sample holds many counts of this clonotype. The chain employs TRBV20-1 and TRBJ2-3; the match to TRBD2 covers 9 bases. Trimming removed 6 bases from V and 5 bases from J; junction bases left unmatched: 9. The CDR3 covers 14 residues. Germline CDR1 reads DFQATT; CDR2 reads SNEGSKA (reference sequence). This chain's CDR3 is CSAFLAGAGDTQYF. The CDR3 DNA follows: TGCAGTGCCTTCTTAGCGGGAGCAGGAGATACGCAGTATTTT.

This clonotype was counted a few times. This chain links TRBV12-3 or TRBV12-4 with TRBJ2-2; maybe TRBD1 (5 bases). V shed 6 bases and J shed 6 bases, with 14 bases lying between them. This CDR3 is built from 14 residues. CDR3 sequence: CASREIREPGELFF. The CDR3 DNA reads as TGTGCCAGCAGAGAAATCAGGGAACCCGGGGAGCTGTTTTTT.

This clonotype appeared a few times. The chain recombines TRBV19 with TRBJ1-5; the D gene is possibly TRBD1 (5 bases). V lost 4 bases and J 0 bases, leaving 22 bases between the germline ends. The CDR3 runs 19 residues. CDR1 LNHDA and CDR2 SQIVND come from the germline V gene (reference sequence). The CDR3 here is CASSTEIPYRSHSNQPQHF. The CDR3 nucleotides read TGTGCCAGTAGTACCGAGATCCCCTACAGGAGCCATAGCAATCAGCCCCAGCATTTT.